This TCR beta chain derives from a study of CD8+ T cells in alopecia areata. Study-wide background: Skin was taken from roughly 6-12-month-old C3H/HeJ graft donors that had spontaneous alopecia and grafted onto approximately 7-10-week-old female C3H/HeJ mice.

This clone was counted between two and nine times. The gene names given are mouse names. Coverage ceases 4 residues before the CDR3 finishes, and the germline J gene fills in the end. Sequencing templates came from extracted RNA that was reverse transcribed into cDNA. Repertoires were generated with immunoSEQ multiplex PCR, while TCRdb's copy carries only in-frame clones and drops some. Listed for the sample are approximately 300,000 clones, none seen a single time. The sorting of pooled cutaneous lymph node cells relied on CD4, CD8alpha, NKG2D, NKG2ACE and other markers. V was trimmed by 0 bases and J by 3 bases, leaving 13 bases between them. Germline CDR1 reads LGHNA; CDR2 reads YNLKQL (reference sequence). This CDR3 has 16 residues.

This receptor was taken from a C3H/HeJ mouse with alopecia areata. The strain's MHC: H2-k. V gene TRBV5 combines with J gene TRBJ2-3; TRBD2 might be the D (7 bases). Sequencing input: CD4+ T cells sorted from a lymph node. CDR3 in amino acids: CASSQERGADAETLYF. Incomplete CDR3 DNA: TGTGCCAGCAGCCAAGAGAGGGGGGCGGACGCAGAA.